This is a list of T cell receptor beta chains from one sample in a study of T cells in localized non-small cell lung cancer. Assay used: immunoSEQ multiplex PCR; TCRdb lists only in-frame clones, some missing. The sample records roughly 53,000 clones, over 70% being singletons. The sample was peripheral blood mononuclear cells, taken before any cancer treatment. The origin of the receptors is a man between 40 and 69 years old with stage III lung adenocarcinoma. CDR3s include the opening cysteine and the closing phenylalanine or tryptophan. Fields, in order: V gene, clone size, D gene, J gene, CDR3 DNA, CDR3 protein. The D gene is left open where the match is weak. For some rows the clone size is stated as once, few or many, or as a class when expanded; others skip it.

V gene: TRBV19
clone size: .
D gene: .
J gene: TRBJ1-2
CDR3 DNA: TGTGCCAGTTCGGAGAGCCTAAGGTATGGCTACACCTTC
CDR3 protein: CASSESLRYGYTF

V gene: TRBV6-6
clone size: once
D gene: TRBD1
J gene: TRBJ1-2
CDR3 DNA: TGTGCCAGCACCAAAACAGGGGGAGCGGACTATGGCTACACCTTC
CDR3 protein: CASTKTGGADYGYTF

V gene: TRBV28
clone size: .
D gene: .
J gene: TRBJ2-1
CDR3 DNA: TGTGCCAGCAGTTTGCCCAGGGGCGATGAGCAGTTCTTC
CDR3 protein: CASSLPRGDEQFF

V gene: TRBV6-5
clone size: few
D gene: .
J gene: TRBJ1-1
CDR3 DNA: TGTGCCAGCAGTTATGGCGCAAAAGGCAACACTGAAGCTTTCTTT
CDR3 protein: CASSYGAKGNTEAFF

V gene: TRBV6-5
clone size: .
D gene: .
J gene: TRBJ2-3
CDR3 DNA: TGTGCCAGCATAGGGTCTGTGGCAGATTCTTGGTATTTT
CDR3 protein: CASIGSVADSWYF

V gene: TRBV5-1
clone size: .
D gene: .
J gene: TRBJ2-5
CDR3 DNA: TGCGCCAGCAGCTTGGCCCCAGGGGAAGCAGAGACCCAGTACTTC
CDR3 protein: CASSLAPGEAETQYF

V gene: TRBV29-1
clone size: .
D gene: TRBD1
J gene: TRBJ1-1
CDR3 DNA: TGCAGCGTGGTCGGGACAGTATACACTGAAGCTTTCTTT
CDR3 protein: CSVVGTVYTEAFF

V gene: TRBV6-6
clone size: .
D gene: .
J gene: TRBJ1-5
CDR3 DNA: TGTGCCAGCAGTTACGCAAAGGCCCAGCATTTT
CDR3 protein: CASSYAKAQHF

V gene: TRBV19
clone size: once
D gene: .
J gene: TRBJ2-7
CDR3 DNA: TGTGCCAGTAGTAGCGGGGAGAACCTTTCAAACGAGCAGTACTTC
CDR3 protein: CASSSGENLSNEQYF

V gene: TRBV5-4
clone size: .
D gene: TRBD2
J gene: TRBJ2-7
CDR3 DNA: TGTGCCAGCAGCTTGGCTAGCGGAGTGTCGGAGCAGTACTTC
CDR3 protein: CASSLASGVSEQYF

V gene: TRBV9
clone size: .
D gene: .
J gene: TRBJ2-3
CDR3 DNA: TGTGCCAGCAGCGTAGAAGCAGATACGCAGTATTTT
CDR3 protein: CASSVEADTQYF

V gene: TRBV13
clone size: .
D gene: TRBD1
J gene: TRBJ1-6
CDR3 DNA: TGTGCCAGCAGCGCCAGCCGCCGGGACAGCCTCTATAATTCACCCCTCCACTTT
CDR3 protein: CASSASRRDSLYNSPLHF

V gene: TRBV4-3
clone size: .
D gene: .
J gene: TRBJ1-1
CDR3 DNA: TGCGCCAGCAGCCAAGAGATGGGGGCAATCACTGAAGCTTTCTTT
CDR3 protein: CASSQEMGAITEAFF

V gene: TRBV6-6
clone size: .
D gene: .
J gene: TRBJ2-7
CDR3 DNA: TGTGCCAGCACCCAGGGTGGTTTCGTCTACGAGCAGTACTTC
CDR3 protein: CASTQGGFVYEQYF

V gene: TRBV9
clone size: .
D gene: TRBD2
J gene: TRBJ2-1
CDR3 DNA: TGTGCCAGCAGCGTAGACCCGGGACTAGCAGGGGGTGAGCAGTTCTTC
CDR3 protein: CASSVDPGLAGGEQFF

V gene: TRBV12-5
clone size: .
D gene: .
J gene: TRBJ2-5
CDR3 DNA: TGTGCTAGTCTTGGGATTCGGGAGACCCAGTACTTC
CDR3 protein: CASLGIRETQYF

V gene: TRBV5-6
clone size: .
D gene: .
J gene: TRBJ2-7
CDR3 DNA: TGTGCCAGCAGCCTACAATCCTCCTACGAGCAGTACTTC
CDR3 protein: CASSLQSSYEQYF

V gene: TRBV28
clone size: .
D gene: .
J gene: TRBJ2-7
CDR3 DNA: TGTGCCAGCAGTCTTCCAGGCAGTGGCTACGAGCAGTACTTC
CDR3 protein: CASSLPGSGYEQYF

V gene: TRBV5-4
clone size: few
D gene: .
J gene: TRBJ1-1
CDR3 DNA: TGTGCCAGCAGCTCCAGGGTAGACACTGAAGCTTTCTTT
CDR3 protein: CASSSRVDTEAFF

V gene: TRBV4-3
clone size: .
D gene: .
J gene: TRBJ2-3
CDR3 DNA: TGCGCCAGCAGTTGGGGGGGCGAAGCAGATACGCAGTATTTT
CDR3 protein: CASSWGGEADTQYF

V gene: TRBV11-2
clone size: .
D gene: TRBD1
J gene: TRBJ1-1
CDR3 DNA: TGTGCCAGCAGCTTCGCTGACAGGGTTGGAACTGAAGCTTTCTTT
CDR3 protein: CASSFADRVGTEAFF

V gene: TRBV5-1
clone size: .
D gene: .
J gene: TRBJ1-1
CDR3 DNA: TGCGCCAGCAGCCAGGACATGAACACTGAAGCTTTCTTT
CDR3 protein: CASSQDMNTEAFF

V gene: TRBV5-5
clone size: .
D gene: .
J gene: TRBJ1-3
CDR3 DNA: TGTGCCAGCAGCTTCCTCGTGGGAGAGGAAAACACCATATATTTT
CDR3 protein: CASSFLVGEENTIYF

V gene: TRBV30
clone size: .
D gene: .
J gene: TRBJ1-5
CDR3 DNA: TGTGCCTGGAGTGTACTCGATTCTCCCGGGCCCCAGCATTTT
CDR3 protein: CAWSVLDSPGPQHF

V gene: TRBV6-5
clone size: few
D gene: .
J gene: TRBJ1-1
CDR3 DNA: TGTGCCAGCAGTTACAGCCGGTATTCGAACACTGAAGCTTTCTTT
CDR3 protein: CASSYSRYSNTEAFF

V gene: TRBV19
clone size: .
D gene: TRBD1
J gene: TRBJ1-2
CDR3 DNA: TGTGCCAGTAGTATACAGACAGGGGGCCGGAACACCTTC
CDR3 protein: CASSIQTGGRNTF

V gene: TRBV28
clone size: .
D gene: .
J gene: TRBJ1-2
CDR3 DNA: TGTGCCAGCAGTTCCCCCCCATCGGGGTTCTATGGCTACACCTTC
CDR3 protein: CASSSPPSGFYGYTF

V gene: TRBV20-1
clone size: .
D gene: .
J gene: TRBJ2-5
CDR3 DNA: TGCAGTGCTAGAGTCACTGAGACCCAGTACTTC
CDR3 protein: CSARVTETQYF

V gene: TRBV30
clone size: .
D gene: .
J gene: TRBJ2-1
CDR3 DNA: TGTGCCTGGAGTCTCCGGACCGGGTACAATGAGCAGTTCTTC
CDR3 protein: CAWSLRTGYNEQFF

V gene: TRBV2
clone size: few
D gene: .
J gene: TRBJ1-2
CDR3 DNA: TGTGCCAGCAGTGGGGGCCTCTCCTATGGCTACACCTTC
CDR3 protein: CASSGGLSYGYTF

V gene: TRBV6-5
clone size: .
D gene: .
J gene: TRBJ1-5
CDR3 DNA: TGTGCCAGCAGTCCGGACGGAGTTAGCAATCAGCCCCAGCATTTT
CDR3 protein: CASSPDGVSNQPQHF

V gene: TRBV9
clone size: once
D gene: TRBD1
J gene: TRBJ1-1
CDR3 DNA: TGTGCCAGCAGCAAGGGACAGGGGGCGTCTGAAGCTTTCTTT
CDR3 protein: CASSKGQGASEAFF

V gene: TRBV4-3
clone size: .
D gene: .
J gene: TRBJ1-1
CDR3 DNA: TGCGCCAGCAGCTCCCACCCGGACCGCCGATCTGAAGCTTTCTTT
CDR3 protein: CASSSHPDRRSEAFF

V gene: TRBV7-6
clone size: .
D gene: .
J gene: TRBJ1-1
CDR3 DNA: TGTGCCAGCAGCCCCCAAGTAGACACTGAAGCTTTCTTT
CDR3 protein: CASSPQVDTEAFF

V gene: TRBV29-1
clone size: .
D gene: .
J gene: TRBJ2-2
CDR3 DNA: TGCAGCGTGGGGGATACAAACACCGGGGAGCTGTTTTTT
CDR3 protein: CSVGDTNTGELFF

V gene: TRBV7-2
clone size: .
D gene: TRBD2
J gene: TRBJ2-7
CDR3 DNA: TGTGCCAGCAGCTTCACTAGCGGGGGGGCCTACGAGCAGTACTTC
CDR3 protein: CASSFTSGGAYEQYF

V gene: TRBV2
clone size: .
D gene: .
J gene: TRBJ2-2
CDR3 DNA: TGTGCCAGCAGTTATTCCCTGGGCCGTTCCTCCGGGGAGCTGTTTTTT
CDR3 protein: CASSYSLGRSSGELFF

V gene: TRBV4-1
clone size: .
D gene: .
J gene: TRBJ2-5
CDR3 DNA: TGCGCCAGCAGCCAAGATATCCCGGGGACTCCTCAAGAGACCCAGTACTTC
CDR3 protein: CASSQDIPGTPQETQYF

V gene: TRBV2
clone size: .
D gene: .
J gene: TRBJ2-1
CDR3 DNA: TGTGCCAGCAGTGAAGCCCTTGGGGGCCGCAATGAGCAGTTCTTC
CDR3 protein: CASSEALGGRNEQFF

V gene: TRBV18
clone size: .
D gene: .
J gene: TRBJ2-1
CDR3 DNA: TGTGCCAGCTCACCCATGGCAGGGCTCGACAATGAGCAGTTCTTC
CDR3 protein: CASSPMAGLDNEQFF

V gene: TRBV29-1
clone size: .
D gene: .
J gene: TRBJ2-7
CDR3 DNA: TGCAGCGTTGAACCCCCCGGAGGGTACGAGCAGTACTTC
CDR3 protein: CSVEPPGGYEQYF

V gene: TRBV29-1
clone size: .
D gene: .
J gene: TRBJ1-2
CDR3 DNA: TGCAGCGCACCCGAAAGTGGCGATGGCTACACCTTC
CDR3 protein: CSAPESGDGYTF

V gene: TRBV4-1
clone size: .
D gene: TRBD1
J gene: TRBJ1-1
CDR3 DNA: TGCGCCAGCAGCCAAGGGGACAGACTGAACACTGAAGCTTTCTTT
CDR3 protein: CASSQGDRLNTEAFF

V gene: TRBV5-1
clone size: .
D gene: .
J gene: TRBJ2-6
CDR3 DNA: TGCGCCAGCAGCTCGGACAGCTCCTCAGAGGCCAACGTCCTGACTTTC
CDR3 protein: CASSSDSSSEANVLTF

V gene: TRBV6-5
clone size: few
D gene: .
J gene: TRBJ1-4
CDR3 DNA: TGTGCCAGCAGTAAGGGGGACGCTTGGGAAAAACTGTTTTTT
CDR3 protein: CASSKGDAWEKLFF

V gene: TRBV2
clone size: .
D gene: .
J gene: TRBJ2-7
CDR3 DNA: TGTGCCAGCAGACACTCAGAAGGACGGAACGAGCAGTACTTC
CDR3 protein: CASRHSEGRNEQYF

V gene: TRBV7-2
clone size: .
D gene: TRBD2
J gene: TRBJ2-7
CDR3 DNA: TGTGCCAGCAGCTCGGGACTAGCGGGCCCGCAGGGATCCGAGCAGTACTTC
CDR3 protein: CASSSGLAGPQGSEQYF

V gene: TRBV5-1
clone size: once
D gene: .
J gene: TRBJ2-7
CDR3 DNA: TGCGCCAGCAGTTCCGGGACAAGGTCCCTCTTAGAGCAGTACTTC
CDR3 protein: CASSSGTRSLLEQYF

V gene: TRBV13
clone size: .
D gene: .
J gene: TRBJ2-2
CDR3 DNA: TGTGCCAGCAGCTTTAGGGGCACCGGGGAGCTGTTTTTT
CDR3 protein: CASSFRGTGELFF

V gene: TRBV5-1
clone size: .
D gene: .
J gene: TRBJ2-3
CDR3 DNA: TGCGCCAGCAGCTTCGGGCGGGCAGATACGCAGTATTTT
CDR3 protein: CASSFGRADTQYF

V gene: TRBV19
clone size: .
D gene: .
J gene: TRBJ2-7
CDR3 DNA: TGTGCCAGTACCATATCTGAGGGGTCCGAGCAGTACTTC
CDR3 protein: CASTISEGSEQYF

V gene: TRBV9
clone size: few
D gene: .
J gene: TRBJ2-2
CDR3 DNA: TGTGCCAGCAGCGTAGGTAGCACCGGGGAGCTGTTTTTT
CDR3 protein: CASSVGSTGELFF

V gene: TRBV11-3
clone size: .
D gene: TRBD2
J gene: TRBJ2-2
CDR3 DNA: TGTGCCAGCAGCTTAAGAGCTCGAGCGGGAGTACCCGGGGAGCTGTTTTTT
CDR3 protein: CASSLRARAGVPGELFF